This T cell receptor (beta chain) was observed in a study of cytomegalovirus exposure and HLA in healthy donors. With 60 Vbeta and 13 Jbeta primers, the PCR was carried out. Assay: immunoSEQ multiplex PCR; the TCRdb copy retains only in-frame clones and omits some. The sample lists 95,000 to 100,000 clones; roughly four fifths were seen once. This clonotype was obtained from a man in his forties or fifties in good health and CMV-seronegative. Sequenced: PBMCs.

CDR3 DNA sequence: TGTGCCAGCAGATCGGACAGGGGCGGCTACACCTTC. Translated, it gives CASRSDRGGYTF. The chain joins TRBV6-4 to TRBJ1-2, with TRBD1 matching over 9 bases. V lost 6 bases, J lost 8 bases, and 4 bases stayed unmatched. This CDR3 is 12 amino acids long. Looked up from germline, CDR1 is MRHNA and CDR2 is SNTAGT.